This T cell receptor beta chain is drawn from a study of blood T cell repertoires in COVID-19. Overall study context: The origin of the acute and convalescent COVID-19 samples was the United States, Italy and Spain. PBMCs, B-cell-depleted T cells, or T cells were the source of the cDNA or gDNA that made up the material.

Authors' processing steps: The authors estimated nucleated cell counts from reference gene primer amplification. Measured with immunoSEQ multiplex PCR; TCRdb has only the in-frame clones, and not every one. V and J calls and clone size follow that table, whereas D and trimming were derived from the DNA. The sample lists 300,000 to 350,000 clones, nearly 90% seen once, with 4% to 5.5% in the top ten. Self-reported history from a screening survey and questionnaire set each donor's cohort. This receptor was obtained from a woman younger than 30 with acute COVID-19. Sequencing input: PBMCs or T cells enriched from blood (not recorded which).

The CDR3, as DNA: TGTGCCAGCAGCGGGACAGGGTGGACTGAAGCTTTCTTT. This translates into CASSGTGWTEAFF. The rearrangement links TRBV7-9 to TRBJ1-1; 9 nucleotides line up with TRBD1. From germline, CDR1 is SEHNR and CDR2 FQNEAQ (reference sequence). After removal of 5 bases from V and 5 bases from J, the junction contained 3 bases not matched to a gene. The CDR3 covers 13 residues.